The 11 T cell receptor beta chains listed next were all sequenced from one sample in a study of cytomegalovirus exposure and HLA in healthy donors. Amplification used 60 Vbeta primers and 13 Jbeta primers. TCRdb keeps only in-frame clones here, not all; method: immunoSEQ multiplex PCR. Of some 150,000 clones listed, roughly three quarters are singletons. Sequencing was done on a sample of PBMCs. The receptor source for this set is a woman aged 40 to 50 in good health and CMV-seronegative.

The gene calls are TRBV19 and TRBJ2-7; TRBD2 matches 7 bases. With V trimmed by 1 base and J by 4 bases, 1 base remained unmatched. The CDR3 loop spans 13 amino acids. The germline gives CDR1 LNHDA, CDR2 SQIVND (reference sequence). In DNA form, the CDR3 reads TGTGCCAGTAGTATAGCCGGGGGGTACGAGCAGTACTTC. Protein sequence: CASSIAGGYEQYF.

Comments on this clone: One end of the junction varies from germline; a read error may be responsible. The DNA for the CDR3 is TGTGCCAGCAGCCCCCAAATGCGACCTACCAAAGAGCGGCACTTC. The encoded protein is CASSPQMRPTKERHF. V gene TRBV2 combines with J gene TRBJ2-4; perhaps TRBD2 as D (5 bases). From germline, CDR1 is SNHLY and CDR2 FYNNEI. The CDR3 is 15 residues long. Using reference TRBV2 and TRBJ2-4 for the parts outside the CDR3, the full variable domain is EPEVTQTPSHQVTQMGQEVILRCVPISNHLYFYWYRQILGQKVEFLVSFYNNEISEKSEIFDDQFSVERPDGSNFTLKIRSTKLEDSAMYFCASSPQMRPTKERHFGAGTRLSVL.

The CDR3 coding sequence is TGTGCCAGCAGCCTCCGACTAGCGGGGGGGGGTAATGAGCAGTTCTTC. It encodes CASSLRLAGGGNEQFF. The J gene is TRBJ2-1, the V gene TRBV7-9; TRBD2 aligns across 14 bases. The ends lost 5 bases at V and 7 bases at J; junction bases unmatched: 7. Germline loops: CDR1 SEHNR, CDR2 FQNEAQ (reference sequence). The CDR3 spans 16 residues. The variable domain in full, with the rest retrieved from reference TRBV7-9 and TRBJ2-1, is DTGVSQNPRHKITKRGQNVTFRCDPISEHNRLYWYRQTLGQGPEFLTYFQNEAQLEKSRLLSDRFSAERPKGSFSTLEIQRTEQGDSAMYLCASSLRLAGGGNEQFFGPGTRLTVL.

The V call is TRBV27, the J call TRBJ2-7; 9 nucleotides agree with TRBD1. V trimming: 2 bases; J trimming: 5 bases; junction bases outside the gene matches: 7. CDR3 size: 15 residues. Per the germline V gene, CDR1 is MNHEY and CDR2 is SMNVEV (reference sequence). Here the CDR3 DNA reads TGTGCCAGCAGTTTAGGGACAGGGATTTTCGACGAGCAGTACTTC. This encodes CASSLGTGIFDEQYF.

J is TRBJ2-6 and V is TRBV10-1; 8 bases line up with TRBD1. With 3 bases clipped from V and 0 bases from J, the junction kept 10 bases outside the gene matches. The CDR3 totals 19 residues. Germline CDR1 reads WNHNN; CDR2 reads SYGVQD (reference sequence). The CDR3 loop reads CASSDSRTGTYSGANVLTF. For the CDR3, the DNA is TGCGCCAGCAGTGATTCCAGGACAGGGACTTACTCTGGGGCCAACGTCCTGACTTTC.

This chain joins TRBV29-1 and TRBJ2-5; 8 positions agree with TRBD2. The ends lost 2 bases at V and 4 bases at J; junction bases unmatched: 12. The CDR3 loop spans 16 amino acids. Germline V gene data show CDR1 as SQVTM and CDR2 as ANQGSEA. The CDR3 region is CSVEPRGTSRGETQYF. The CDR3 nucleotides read TGCAGCGTTGAACCTCGGGGGACTAGTCGGGGAGAGACCCAGTACTTC.

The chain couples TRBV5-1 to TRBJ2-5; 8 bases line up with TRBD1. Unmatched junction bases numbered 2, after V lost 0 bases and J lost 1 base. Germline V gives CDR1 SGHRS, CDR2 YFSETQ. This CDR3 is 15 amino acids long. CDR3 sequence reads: CASSLGDRPQETQYF. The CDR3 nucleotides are TGCGCCAGCAGCTTGGGGGACAGGCCCCAAGAGACCCAGTACTTC.

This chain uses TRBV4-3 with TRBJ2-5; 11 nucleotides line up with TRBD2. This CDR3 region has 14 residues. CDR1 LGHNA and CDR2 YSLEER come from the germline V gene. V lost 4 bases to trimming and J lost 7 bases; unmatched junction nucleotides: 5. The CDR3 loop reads CASSPLGTSGTQYF. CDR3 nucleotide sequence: TGCGCCAGCAGCCCTTTAGGGACTAGCGGGACCCAGTACTTC.

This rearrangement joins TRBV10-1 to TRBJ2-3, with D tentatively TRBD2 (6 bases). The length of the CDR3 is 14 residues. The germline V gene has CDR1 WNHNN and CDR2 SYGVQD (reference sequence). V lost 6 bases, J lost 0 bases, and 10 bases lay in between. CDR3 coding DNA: TGCGCCAGCAGCGGGGGAGCTAGCACAGATACGCAGTATTTT. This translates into CASSGGASTDTQYF.

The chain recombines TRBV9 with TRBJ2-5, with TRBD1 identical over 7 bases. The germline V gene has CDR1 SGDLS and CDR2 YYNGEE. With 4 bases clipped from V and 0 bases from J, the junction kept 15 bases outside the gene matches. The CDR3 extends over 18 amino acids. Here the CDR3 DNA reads TGTGCCAGCAGCCCAATTCCGGGACAGAGAGATTACCAAGAGACCCAGTACTTC. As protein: CASSPIPGQRDYQETQYF.

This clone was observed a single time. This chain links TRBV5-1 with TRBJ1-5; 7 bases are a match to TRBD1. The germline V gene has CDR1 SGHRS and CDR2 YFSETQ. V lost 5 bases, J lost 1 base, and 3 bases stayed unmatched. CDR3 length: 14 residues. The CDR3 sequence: CASSTGQSNQPQHF. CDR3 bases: TGCGCCAGCAGTACGGGACAGAGCAATCAGCCCCAGCATTTT.